This TCR beta chain comes out of a study of tumor-infiltrating lymphocytes in glioblastoma multiforme. The study's findings and limits: TCR plus mutation findings rest on a single glioblastoma patient. RNA-based TCR sequencing may distort clone frequencies, since cells carry unequal TCR transcript numbers. Functional subtype sorting of these T cells was not performed.

With regard to this clonotype: Its antigen is not known.

TCRB libraries came from RNA via three nested multiplex PCR rounds. No unique molecular identifiers were described for these TCRB libraries. From the multiplex PCR reads, TCRdb called clonotypes with MiXCR, one entry per CDR3 protein. Of some 9,300 distinct CDR3 sequences listed, 74% are singletons. Trimming removed 0 bases at V and 13 bases at J, with 12 bases between. The CDR3 has 13 amino acids. Per germline, CDR1 SGHAT and CDR2 FQNNGV. The genes are TRBV11-2 and TRBJ1-4; the D is unclear. Sequencing was carried out using brain tumor tissue. The receptor comes from a male donor with glioblastoma. CDR3 residues: CASSLDSAATLFF. CDR3 coding DNA: TGTGCCAGCAGCTTAGATTCGGCGGCGACACTGTTTTTT.